Listed here are 24 T cell receptor beta chains from one sample, sequenced in a study of spatial heterogeneity in lung cancer (dated 2019 in TCRdb). The protocol used for the library was 5' RACE. Sequenced on a NextSeq 500. TCRdb applied fastp at Q25 and MiXCR to the public reads, then kept only in-frame beta chains. Rows are combined by CDR3 protein, so each entry shows the most common genes and DNA. The table for this sample lists 20,000 to 25,000 distinct CDR3 sequences; 5.5% to 7.5% of them were counted only once. The top ten clones comprise 13% to 15% of the sample. The label giving this sample's time point can be read as: sample taken at primary tumor resection. The input for sequencing was PBMCs, taken at surgery. These receptors all come from a male donor with early-stage non-small cell lung cancer.

The rearrangement uses TRBV3-1 and TRBJ2-2; TRBD1 is a possible D gene (5 bases). The germline gives CDR1 LGHDT, CDR2 YNNKEL (reference sequence). The CDR3 contains 13 residues. V lost 6 bases to trimming and J lost 1 base, with 6 bases between them. The CDR3 loop reads CASRRGNTGELFF. The CDR3 bases are TGTGCCAGCAGAAGGGGGAACACCGGGGAGCTGTTTTTT.

This clonotype was counted many times. V gene TRBV28 combines with J gene TRBJ2-3, with 7 bases aligning to TRBD2. The CDR3 runs 14 residues. The trim removed 6 bases at V and 3 bases at J, leaving 6 bases unmatched. CDR1 and CDR2 from the germline V gene are MDHEN and SYDVKM. In DNA, the CDR3 is TGTGCCAGCAGCAGTGGCGGGGGAACAGATACGCAGTATTTT. It yields the protein CASSSGGGTDTQYF.

This clonotype has a count of ten or more. This chain connects TRBV12-3 or TRBV12-4 to TRBJ1-1; D possibly corresponds to TRBD1 (5 bases). V was shortened by 6 bases and J by 4 bases, with 15 bases between the two germline ends. This CDR3 contains 14 residues. CDR3 residues: CASRLRDGTTEAFF. CDR3 DNA sequence: TGTGCCAGCAGACTTAGGGACGGAACCACTGAAGCTTTCTTT.

The rearrangement links TRBV27 to TRBJ1-2; D may be TRBD1 (5 bases). There are 15 residues in the CDR3. With 3 bases removed from V and 0 bases from J, the gap between germline ends came to 11 bases. Germline values: CDR1 MNHEY, CDR2 SMNVEV (reference sequence). DNA of the CDR3: TGTGCCAGCAGTTTTAACAGGTTGTCTAACTATGGCTACACCTTC. Translated, it gives CASSFNRLSNYGYTF.

Ten or more counts support this clonotype. The chain joins TRBV7-8 to TRBJ1-5, with 8 bases fitting TRBD1. Losses at the gene ends were 4 bases for V and 4 bases for J; bases not matched to a gene: 3. The CDR3 is made up of 14 amino acids. Germline lookup yields CDR1 SGHVS and CDR2 FQNEAQ. CDR3: CASSSHRGNQPQHF. In DNA, the CDR3 is TGTGCCAGCAGCTCCCACAGGGGGAATCAGCCCCAGCATTTT.

Many counts were recorded for this clonotype. V is TRBV28 and J is TRBJ2-1; D might be TRBD2 (5 bases). There are 14 residues in the CDR3. From germline, CDR1 is MDHEN and CDR2 SYDVKM. Trimming stripped 8 bases from V and 2 bases from J, with 13 bases between. The CDR3 DNA reads as TGTGCCAGCCACAGCAGCGGAACCTACAATGAGCAGTTCTTC. It encodes CASHSSGTYNEQFF.

This clonotype was recorded a few times. This chain connects TRBV6-6 to TRBJ1-5; D is unresolved. In germline, CDR1 is MNHNY, CDR2 SVGAGI (reference sequence). This CDR3 has 14 residues. With 5 bases removed from V and 9 bases from J, the gap between germline ends came to 17 bases. CDR3 loop: CASSKGLEVGPQHF. CDR3 sequence (DNA): TGTGCCAGCAGTAAGGGCCTCGAAGTAGGGCCCCAGCATTTT.

This clonotype is classed as medium-sized (0.01 to 0.1%). The rearrangement joins TRBV6-6 to TRBJ2-1; TRBD2 aligns across 7 bases. Unmatched junction bases numbered 9, after V lost 0 bases and J lost 4 bases. Per the germline V gene, CDR1 is MNHNY and CDR2 is SVGAGI (reference sequence). CDR3 length: 17 residues. This CDR3 reads CASSYSGPAGVYNEQFF. Here the CDR3 DNA reads TGTGCCAGCAGTTACTCGGGTCCGGCGGGAGTTTACAATGAGCAGTTCTTC.

This clonotype came up a few times. The V call is TRBV28, the J call TRBJ1-4, with 7 bases lining up with TRBD1. Germline CDR1 and CDR2: MDHEN and SYDVKM. This CDR3 has 13 residues. V gave up 6 bases and J gave up 5 bases; unmatched junction bases: 3. The CDR3 DNA sequence: TGTGCCAGCAGGGGACAGAGAAATGAAAAACTGTTTTTT. Translated: CASRGQRNEKLFF.

The chain recombines TRBV3-1 with TRBJ2-3; 10 bases line up with TRBD2. The CDR3 has 16 residues. V lost 4 bases to trimming and J lost 7 bases; unmatched junction nucleotides: 11. In germline, CDR1 is LGHDT, CDR2 YNNKEL (reference sequence). The CDR3 region is CASSPEQTSGVHTQYF. The CDR3, as DNA: TGTGCCAGCAGCCCTGAGCAAACTAGCGGGGTACATACGCAGTATTTT.

In its sample, this clonotype was seen a few times. V is TRBV20-1 and J is TRBJ2-3, with unresolved D. Germline assignment: CDR1 DFQATT and CDR2 SNEGSKA (reference sequence). The CDR3 is 13 amino acids. Between the trimmed V and J ends, which lost 8 bases and 4 bases, there was a span of 16 bases. For the CDR3, the DNA is TGCAGTCACATAGGGCGTGGGGCAGATACGCAGTATTTT. Amino acid sequence: CSHIGRGADTQYF.

This clonotype was seen more than once but under ten times. The chain carries TRBV28 and TRBJ2-1; TRBD2 matches at 10 bases. This CDR3 comprises 15 residues. V gave up 4 bases and J gave up 7 bases; unmatched junction bases: 7. Per the germline V gene, CDR1 is MDHEN and CDR2 is SYDVKM. CDR3 protein: CASSSIAGGDNEQFF. CDR3 nucleotide sequence: TGTGCCAGCAGTTCTATAGCGGGGGGCGATAATGAGCAGTTCTTC.

This clonotype was counted at least ten times. The chain couples TRBV5-1 to TRBJ2-4; 9 bases agree with TRBD1. CDR3 length equals 18 residues. CDR1 and CDR2 (germline): SGHRS, YFSETQ. Unmatched junction bases numbered 10, after V lost 2 bases and J lost 1 base. DNA for the CDR3: TGCGCCAGCAGCTTACAGGGGGCATCTAGTACGGCCAAAAACATTCAGTACTTC. Translating it yields CASSLQGASSTAKNIQYF.

Many counts were recorded for this clonotype. The chain employs TRBV29-1 and TRBJ2-3, with D tentatively TRBD1 or TRBD2 (5 bases each). The germline V gene encodes CDR1 SQVTM and CDR2 ANQGSEA. The CDR3 covers 13 residues. V was trimmed by 7 bases and J by 0 bases, leaving 11 bases between them. The chain's CDR3 is CSARDHSTDTQYF. The CDR3 DNA reads as TGCAGCGCACGGGACCATAGCACAGATACGCAGTATTTT.

In its sample, this clonotype was seen many times. The chain has TRBV2 and TRBJ1-1; the match to TRBD1 covers 9 bases. This CDR3 comprises 15 residues. The germline V gene has CDR1 SNHLY and CDR2 FYNNEI. The junction had 16 bases not matched to a gene; V was cut back by 6 bases and J by 11 bases. CDR3 coding DNA: TGTGCCAGCAGGCGGGACAGGGAAATTGGTTTCTGGGCTTTCTTT. Translation gives CASRRDREIGFWAFF.

This clonotype was observed many times. The chain carries TRBV4-2 and TRBJ2-6; D unclear. From germline, CDR1 is LGHNA and CDR2 YNFKEQ. Trimming took 0 bases from V and 0 from J, leaving 6 bases between them. This CDR3 contains 16 residues. The CDR3 nucleotides are TGTGCCAGCAGCCAAGATTTCGACTCTGGGGCCAACGTCCTGACTTTC. Its translation is CASSQDFDSGANVLTF.

This rearrangement joins TRBV12-3 or TRBV12-4 to TRBJ1-2; possible D gene TRBD1, 5 bases. The CDR3 covers 14 residues. V lost 8 bases, J lost 4 bases, and 17 bases lay in between. CDR3 protein: CASSLQGYLYGYTF. DNA of the CDR3: TGTGCCAGCTCCCTCCAGGGCTACCTCTATGGCTACACCTTC.

This chain uses TRBV20-1 with TRBJ1-6; 9 bases line up with TRBD1. This CDR3 has 20 residues. Germline trimming cut 1 base from V and 1 base from J; bases unmatched to any gene: 14. Per germline, CDR1 DFQATT and CDR2 SNEGSKA (reference sequence). The CDR3 is CSARVIADRGIQSYNSPLHF. The CDR3 DNA reads as TGCAGTGCTAGAGTGATCGCGGACAGGGGAATCCAATCCTATAATTCACCCCTCCACTTT.

Ten or more counts support this clonotype. V and J are TRBV6-1 and TRBJ2-2; 10 nucleotides align to TRBD2. This CDR3 region has 17 residues. V shed 6 bases, J shed 7 bases, and the junction held 14 bases outside the gene matches. Per germline, CDR1 MNHNS and CDR2 SASEGT. CDR3 protein: CASSLLPSGSLGGELFF. The DNA of the CDR3 is TGTGCCAGCAGCCTATTACCTAGCGGGAGTTTGGGCGGGGAGCTGTTTTTT.

At least ten counts were recorded for this clonotype. J is TRBJ1-6 and V is TRBV28, with unresolved D. The V gene lost 3 bases and the J gene lost 7 bases, with 7 bases spanning the gap. Germline assignment: CDR1 MDHEN and CDR2 SYDVKM. The length of the CDR3 is 13 residues. The CDR3 coding sequence is TGTGCCAGCAGTTTGCAGACGAATTCACCCCTCCACTTT. Its protein is CASSLQTNSPLHF.

This clonotype was found many times. The chain links TRBV2 to TRBJ2-7, with 10 bases fitting TRBD1. CDR3 length: 15 residues. Germline lookup yields CDR1 SNHLY and CDR2 FYNNEI. J was trimmed by 6 bases and V by 6 bases; bases with no gene match: 11. CDR3 DNA: TGTGCCAGCAGAGAAAACCGGGACAGGGGATTCGAGCAGTACTTC. Translating it yields CASRENRDRGFEQYF.

This clonotype is medium-sized by share. The chain carries TRBV5-1 and TRBJ1-5; D unclear. This CDR3 has 14 residues. Germline-derived CDR1 and CDR2 are SGHRS and YFSETQ. V lost 6 bases to trimming and J lost 2 bases, with 12 bases between them. The CDR3 DNA sequence: TGCGCCAGCACCAATCTTCCAGGCAATCAGCCCCAGCATTTT. This translates into CASTNLPGNQPQHF.

Only a few counts were recorded for this clonotype. The rearrangement joins TRBV6-5 to TRBJ2-3; D is undetermined. Germline assignment: CDR1 MNHEY and CDR2 SVGAGI. The CDR3 spans 14 residues. Trimming took off 0 bases at V and 5 bases at J, with 9 bases between the two ends. CDR3 sequence: CASSYSGFLDTQYF. As DNA, the CDR3 is TGTGCCAGCAGTTACTCCGGGTTTTTAGATACGCAGTATTTT.

This clonotype came up many times. The chain joins TRBV24-1 to TRBJ2-1; 8 bases match TRBD2. CDR3 length: 14 amino acids. V was clipped by 4 bases and J by 7 bases; unmatched bases: 5. CDR1 is KGHDR, CDR2 SFDVKD, per germline. The CDR3 coding sequence is TGTGCCACCAGTGACCCCGGGGGGGCGAATGAGCAGTTCTTC. Residues: CATSDPGGANEQFF.